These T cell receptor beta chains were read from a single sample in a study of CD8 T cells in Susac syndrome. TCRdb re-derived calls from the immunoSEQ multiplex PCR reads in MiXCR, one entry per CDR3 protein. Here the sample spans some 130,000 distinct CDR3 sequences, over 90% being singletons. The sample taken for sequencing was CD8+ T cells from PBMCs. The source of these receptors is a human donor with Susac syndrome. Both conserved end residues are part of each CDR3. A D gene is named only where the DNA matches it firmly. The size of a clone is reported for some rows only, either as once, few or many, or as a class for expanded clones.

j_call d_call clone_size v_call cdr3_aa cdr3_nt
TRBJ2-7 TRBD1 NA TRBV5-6 CASSWRTGEKYEQYF TGTGCCAGCAGTTGGAGGACAGGGGAAAAATACGAGCAGTACTTC
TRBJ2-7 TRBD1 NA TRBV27 CASSLSPTGGSYEQYF TGTGCCAGCAGTTTGTCCCCGACAGGGGGGTCCTACGAGCAGTACTTC
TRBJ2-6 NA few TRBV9 CASRRTAGANVLTF TGTGCCAGCAGGAGGACAGCTGGGGCCAACGTCCTGACTTTC
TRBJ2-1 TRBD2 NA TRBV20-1 CSAPIAGGASHNEQFF TGCAGTGCTCCTATAGCGGGAGGGGCTTCCCACAATGAGCAGTTCTTC
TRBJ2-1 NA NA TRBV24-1 CATSERDTNEQFF TGTGCCACCAGTGAACGCGACACCAATGAGCAGTTCTTC
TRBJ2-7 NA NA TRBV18 CASSNGPGGYEQYF TGTGCCAGCTCAAACGGCCCGGGTGGCTACGAGCAGTACTTC
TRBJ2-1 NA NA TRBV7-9 CASETNEQFF TGTGCCAGCGAGACCAATGAGCAGTTCTTC
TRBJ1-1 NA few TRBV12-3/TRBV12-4 CASKMNTEAFF TGTGCCAGTAAGATGAACACTGAAGCTTTCTTT
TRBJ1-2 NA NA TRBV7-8 CASSLEPGVWVYGYTF TGTGCCAGCAGCTTAGAACCCGGTGTATGGGTTTATGGCTACACCTTC
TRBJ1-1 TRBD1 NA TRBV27 CASSQQTGMATEAFF TGTGCCAGCAGTCAACAGACAGGGATGGCCACTGAAGCTTTCTTT
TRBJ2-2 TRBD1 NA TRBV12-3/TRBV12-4 CASKPGQGITGELFF TGTGCCAGCAAGCCGGGACAGGGGATAACCGGGGAGCTGTTTTTT
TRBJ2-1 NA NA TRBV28 CASTLQGGDEQFF TGTGCCAGCACCTTACAGGGCGGGGATGAGCAGTTCTTC
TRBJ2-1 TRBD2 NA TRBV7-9 CASSSPTSGKNYNEQFF TGTGCCAGCAGCTCACCGACTAGCGGGAAAAACTACAATGAGCAGTTCTTC
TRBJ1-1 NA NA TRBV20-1 CSVTPGNTEAFF TGCAGTGTTACCCCCGGAAACACTGAAGCTTTCTTT
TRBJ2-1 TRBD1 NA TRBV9 CASSTTGVIYNEQFF TGTGCCAGCAGCACGACAGGGGTAATATACAATGAGCAGTTCTTC
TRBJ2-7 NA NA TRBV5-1 CASSLAASYEQYF TGTGCCAGCAGCTTGGCAGCCTCCTACGAGCAGTACTTC
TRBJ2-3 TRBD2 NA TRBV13 CASSASTLASGRAGTDTQYF TGTGCCAGCAGCGCGTCGACGCTTGCTAGCGGGAGGGCCGGAACAGATACGCAGTATTTT
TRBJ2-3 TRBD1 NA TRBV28 CASSTGGDTQYF TGTGCCAGCAGTACAGGGGGAGATACGCAGTATTTT
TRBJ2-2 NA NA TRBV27 CASSLGTPELAGELFF TGTGCCAGCAGTCTGGGGACTCCGGAATTAGCCGGGGAGCTGTTTTTT
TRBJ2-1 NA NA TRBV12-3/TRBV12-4 CASSLPGPYNEQFF TGTGCCAGCAGTTTACCGGGACCTTACAATGAGCAGTTCTTC
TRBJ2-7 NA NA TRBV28 CASSVLGASYEQYF TGTGCCAGCAGTGTGCTAGGGGCCTCCTACGAGCAGTACTTC
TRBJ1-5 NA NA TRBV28 CASSPGQYSGHQPQHF TGTGCCAGCAGTCCCGGACAGTATTCGGGACATCAGCCCCAGCATTTT
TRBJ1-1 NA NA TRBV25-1 CASREANTEAFF TGTGCCAGCAGGGAAGCAAACACTGAAGCTTTCTTT
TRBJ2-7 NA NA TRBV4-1 CASSRVGGAPYYEQYF TGCGCCAGCAGCAGAGTGGGGGGAGCGCCGTACTACGAGCAGTACTTC
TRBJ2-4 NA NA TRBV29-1 CSVRNDDNIQYF TGCAGCGTTCGGAACGACGATAACATTCAGTACTTC
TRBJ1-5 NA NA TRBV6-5 CASSLGFNPSNQPQHF TGTGCCAGCAGTTTAGGGTTTAATCCCTCCAATCAGCCCCAGCATTTT
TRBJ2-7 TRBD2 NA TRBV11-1 CASSFWTSGAYEQYF TGTGCCAGCAGCTTCTGGACTAGCGGGGCTTACGAGCAGTACTTC
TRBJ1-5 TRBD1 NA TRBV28 CASSLVAPGGEPQHF TGTGCCAGCAGTTTAGTTGCCCCAGGGGGGGAGCCCCAGCATTTT